The clone carrying this TCR beta chain was observed a few times. Its antigen is undetermined. In the PCR, 60 Vbeta and 13 Jbeta primers were used. Libraries were prepared by immunoSEQ multiplex PCR; TCRdb keeps only in-frame clonotypes and omits some of them. The sample consists of 140,000 to 150,000 clones, around a tenth of them appearing once. The source of the sample is a study of cytomegalovirus exposure and HLA in healthy donors. Notes on the study in general: Most CMV-associated TCR beta chains were later found to appear HLA-restricted.

Between the trimmed V and J ends, which lost 6 bases and 5 bases, there was a span of 19 bases. There are 16 residues in the CDR3. Germline lookup yields CDR1 SGHTA and CDR2 FQGTGA. This chain joins TRBV7-3 and TRBJ2-2, with a possible D match to TRBD2 (5 bases). This sequence originates from a male donor in good health and CMV-seronegative. The specimen was PBMCs. The CDR3 DNA reads TGTGCCAGCAGTTACGCAGGAGGATCTGCGACCGGGGAGCTGTTTTTT. Translation: CASSYAGGSATGELFF.